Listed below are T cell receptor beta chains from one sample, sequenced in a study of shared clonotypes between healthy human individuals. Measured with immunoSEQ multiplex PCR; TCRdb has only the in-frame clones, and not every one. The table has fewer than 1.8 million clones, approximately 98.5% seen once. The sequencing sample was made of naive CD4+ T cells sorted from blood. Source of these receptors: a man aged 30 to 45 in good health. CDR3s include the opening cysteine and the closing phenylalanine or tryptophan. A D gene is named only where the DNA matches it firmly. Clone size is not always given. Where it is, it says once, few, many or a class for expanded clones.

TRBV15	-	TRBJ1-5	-	CATSRDQGLSRPQHF	TGTGCCACCAGCAGAGATCAGGGGCTGTCTCGGCCCCAGCATTTT
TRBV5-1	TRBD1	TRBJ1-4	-	CASSRNTGTVNEKLFF	TGCGCCAGCAGTCGAAATACCGGGACAGTGAATGAAAAACTGTTTTTT
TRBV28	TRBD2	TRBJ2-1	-	CASSETSGTHNEQFF	TGTGCCAGCAGCGAGACTAGCGGGACACACAATGAGCAGTTCTTC
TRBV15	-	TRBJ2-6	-	CATSGAPQGANVLTF	TGTGCCACCAGCGGAGCCCCTCAAGGGGCCAACGTCCTGACTTTC
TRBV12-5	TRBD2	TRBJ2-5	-	CASGLDSSGQETQYF	TGTGCTAGTGGTTTGGACTCTAGCGGACAAGAGACCCAGTACTTC
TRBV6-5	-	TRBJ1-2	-	CASSYRRGSGYTF	TGTGCCAGCAGTTATCGGCGGGGGAGTGGCTACACCTTC
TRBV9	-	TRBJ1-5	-	CASSVGGDGFNQPQHF	TGTGCCAGCAGCGTAGGAGGAGATGGTTTCAATCAGCCCCAGCATTTT
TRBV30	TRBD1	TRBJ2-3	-	CAWSVGTGSSDTQYF	TGTGCCTGGAGTGTAGGGACAGGGAGTTCAGATACGCAGTATTTT
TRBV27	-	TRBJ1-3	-	CASSLSSRGVGDTIYF	TGTGCCAGCAGTTTATCGAGTAGGGGGGTCGGAGACACCATATATTTT
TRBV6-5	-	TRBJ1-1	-	CASSRGGEAFF	TGTGCCAGCAGTAGAGGGGGGGAAGCTTTCTTT
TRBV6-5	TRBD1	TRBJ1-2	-	CASSKGARGGYTF	TGTGCCAGCAGTAAGGGGGCGCGGGGTGGCTACACCTTC
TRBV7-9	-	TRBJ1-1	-	CASQHSLLNTEAFF	TGTGCCAGCCAGCACAGTCTACTCAACACTGAAGCTTTCTTT
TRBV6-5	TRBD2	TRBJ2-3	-	CASSSGLATQYF	TGTGCCAGCAGTTCGGGACTAGCGACGCAGTATTTT
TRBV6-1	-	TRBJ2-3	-	CASSGGGNTDTQYF	TGTGCCAGCAGTGGCGGGGGCAACACAGATACGCAGTATTTT
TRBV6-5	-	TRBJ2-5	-	CASSYSGGGTQYF	TGTGCCAGCAGTTACTCCGGGGGTGGGACCCAGTACTTC
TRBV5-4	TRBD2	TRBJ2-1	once	CASSLASGRMNEQFF	TGTGCCAGCAGCTTGGCTAGCGGGAGGATGAATGAGCAGTTCTTC
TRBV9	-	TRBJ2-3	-	CASSVGSREFEDTQYF	TGTGCCAGCAGCGTCGGCTCCCGGGAGTTTGAAGATACGCAGTATTTT
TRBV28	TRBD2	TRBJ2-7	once	CASSPPGLATYEQYF	TGTGCCAGCAGTCCCCCCGGACTAGCGACATACGAGCAGTACTTC
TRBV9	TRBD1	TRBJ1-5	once	CASSATDRGGFNQPQHF	TGTGCCAGCAGCGCGACCGACAGGGGGGGATTCAATCAGCCCCAGCATTTT
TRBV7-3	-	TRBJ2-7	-	CASSLSPRVSYEQYF	TGTGCCAGCAGCTTATCGCCTCGGGTCTCCTACGAGCAGTACTTC
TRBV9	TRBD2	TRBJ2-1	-	CASSVGLADEQFF	TGTGCCAGCAGCGTGGGACTAGCGGATGAGCAGTTCTTC
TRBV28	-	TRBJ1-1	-	CASSPPTAGLGTEAFF	TGTGCCAGCAGTCCCCCCACGGCGGGGTTGGGCACTGAAGCTTTCTTT
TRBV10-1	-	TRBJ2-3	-	CASSERLAGLSADTQYF	TGCGCCAGCAGTGAGCGGCTAGCCGGGTTAAGCGCAGATACGCAGTATTTT
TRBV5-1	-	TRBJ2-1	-	CASSDLGGSEQFF	TGCGCCAGCAGCGATTTGGGGGGAAGTGAGCAGTTCTTC
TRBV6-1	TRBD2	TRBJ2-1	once	CASSVGLAGTDEQFF	TGTGCCAGCAGTGTAGGGCTAGCGGGAACCGATGAGCAGTTCTTC
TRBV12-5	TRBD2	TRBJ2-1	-	CASGLYRTSGKNEQFF	TGTGCTAGTGGTTTATACAGGACTAGCGGGAAGAATGAGCAGTTCTTC